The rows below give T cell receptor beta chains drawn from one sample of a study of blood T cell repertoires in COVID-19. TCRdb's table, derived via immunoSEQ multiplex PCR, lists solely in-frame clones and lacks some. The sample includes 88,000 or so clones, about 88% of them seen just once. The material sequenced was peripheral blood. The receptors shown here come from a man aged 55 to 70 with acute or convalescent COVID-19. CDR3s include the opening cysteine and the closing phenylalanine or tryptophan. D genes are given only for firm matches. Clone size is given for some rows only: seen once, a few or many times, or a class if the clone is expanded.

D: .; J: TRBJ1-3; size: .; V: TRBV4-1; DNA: TGCGCCAGCAGCCAAGATCCTAGCCCAGTCTCTGGAAACACCATATATTTT; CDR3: CASSQDPSPVSGNTIYF
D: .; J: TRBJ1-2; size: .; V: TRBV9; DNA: TGTGCCAGCAGCAACGATATTGGACTTACAGGGGGCTACACCTTC; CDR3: CASSNDIGLTGGYTF
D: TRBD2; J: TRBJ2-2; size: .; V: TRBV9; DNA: TGTGCCAGCAGCGTTTTAGCGGGAGATACCGGGGAGCTGTTTTTT; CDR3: CASSVLAGDTGELFF
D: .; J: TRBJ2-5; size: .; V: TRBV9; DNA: TGTGCCAGCAGCGTAGGTCAGGGGCAAGAGACCCAGTACTTC; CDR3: CASSVGQGQETQYF
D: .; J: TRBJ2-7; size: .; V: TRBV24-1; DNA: TGTGCCACCAGTGACTTAAACCCAGAGACTAGATTCTACGAGCAGTACTTC; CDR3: CATSDLNPETRFYEQYF
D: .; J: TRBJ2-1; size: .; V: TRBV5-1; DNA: TGCGCCAGTGTCGGGGTCAGAATGAGCTCCTACAATGAGCAGTTCTTC; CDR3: CASVGVRMSSYNEQFF
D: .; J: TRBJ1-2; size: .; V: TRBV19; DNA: TGTGCCAGTAGTATAGATCTGTCGCGAGAGACTAACTATGGCTACACCTTC; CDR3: CASSIDLSRETNYGYTF
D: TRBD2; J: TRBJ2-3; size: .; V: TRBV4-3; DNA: TGCGCCAGCAGCCAAGATTACCGAGCGGGGGGGCCTTCTAGCACAGATACGCAGTATTTT; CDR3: CASSQDYRAGGPSSTDTQYF
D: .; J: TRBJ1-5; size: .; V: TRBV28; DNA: TGTGCCAGCAGTTCGGTCGGCGGGACCATTCAGCCCCAGCATTTT; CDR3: CASSSVGGTIQPQHF
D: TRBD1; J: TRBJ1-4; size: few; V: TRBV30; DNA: TGTGCCTGGAGCACAGGGGGGCCTGAAAAACTGTTTTTT; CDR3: CAWSTGGPEKLFF
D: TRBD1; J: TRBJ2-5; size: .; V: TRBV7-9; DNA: TGTGCCAGCAGCCGGGACAGGGGAAGAGAGACCCAGTACTTC; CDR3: CASSRDRGRETQYF
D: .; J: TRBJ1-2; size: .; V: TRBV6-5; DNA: TGTGCCAGCACCCCAAATAGTTTTGGCTACACCTTC; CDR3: CASTPNSFGYTF
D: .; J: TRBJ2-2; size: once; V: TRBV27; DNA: TGTGCCAGCAGTTTATTTCAGAACACCGGGGAGCTGTTTTTT; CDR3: CASSLFQNTGELFF
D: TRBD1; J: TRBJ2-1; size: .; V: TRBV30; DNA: TGTGCCTGGAGTGGCGGACAGGGGCGCAATGAGCAGTTCTTC; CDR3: CAWSGGQGRNEQFF
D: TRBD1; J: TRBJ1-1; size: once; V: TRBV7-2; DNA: TGTGCCAGCAGCTTAACAGGGGGTAGCGGTACTGAAGCTTTCTTT; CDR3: CASSLTGGSGTEAFF
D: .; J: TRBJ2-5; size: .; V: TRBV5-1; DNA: TGCGCCAGCAGCTTAGGCGGGGAGGAATTTGAGACCCAGTACTTC; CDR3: CASSLGGEEFETQYF
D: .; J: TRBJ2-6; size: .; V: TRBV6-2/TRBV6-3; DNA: TGTGCCAGCAGTTACTCGAGGACGGGGTTGCGGGCCAACGTCCTGACTTTC; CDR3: CASSYSRTGLRANVLTF
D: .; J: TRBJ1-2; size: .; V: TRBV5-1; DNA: TGCGCCAGCAGCTTGGGGTATGGGGCACGCCTATATGGCTACACCTTC; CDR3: CASSLGYGARLYGYTF
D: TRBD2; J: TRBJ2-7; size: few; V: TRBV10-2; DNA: TGCGCCAGCAGTGAGAGGTATGGTAGCGGGAATTTGTACGAGCAGTACTTC; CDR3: CASSERYGSGNLYEQYF